The sequence of this TCR beta chain was determined in a study of immune cell composition in non-small cell lung cancer. Generated by immunoSEQ multiplex PCR, the TCRdb table keeps only in-frame clones and is missing some. The sample records 3,000 to 3,500 clones, 65% to 85% being singletons. Per the germline V gene, CDR1 is SGHNT and CDR2 is YYREEE (reference sequence). The CDR3 is 15 residues long. The V and J ends lost 7 bases and 0 bases respectively, with 13 bases between them. Source material: lung tumor tissue. The rearrangement links TRBV5-4 to TRBJ2-2; a possible D gene is TRBD1 (6 bases). This clonotype was sampled from a human donor with non-small cell lung cancer. The DNA for the CDR3 is TGTGCCAGCTCACGGGACAAGGCGAACACCGGGGAGCTGTTTTTT. Amino acid sequence: CASSRDKANTGELFF.